The 17 T cell receptor beta chains in this list originate from one sample, sequenced in a study of T cells in tuberculosis. Method: immunoSEQ multiplex PCR; TCRdb's copy keeps in-frame clones and lacks some. The sample contains approximately 29,000 clones, around 90% of which appear only once. Sequencing was carried out using PBMCs. Source of these receptors: a donor between 5 and 29 years old with latent tuberculosis or without tuberculosis infection.

This chain uses TRBV5-6 with TRBJ2-5; 14 bases match TRBD2. The junction had 7 bases not matched to a gene; V was cut back by 5 bases and J by 4 bases. CDR1 and CDR2 (germline): SGHDT, YYEEEE. The CDR3 is made up of 16 amino acids. CDR3 DNA: TGTGCCAGCAGGCGACTAGCGGGGGGGCCTGTAGAGACCCAGTACTTC. Protein sequence: CASRRLAGGPVETQYF. The full variable domain, its missing parts supplied by reference TRBV5-6 and TRBJ2-5, is DAGVTQSPTHLIKTRGQQVTLRCSPKSGHDTVSWYQQALGQGPQFIFQYYEEEERQRGNFPDRFSGHQFPNYSSELNVNALLLGDSALYLCASRRLAGGPVETQYFGPGTRLLVL.

The chain recombines TRBV19 with TRBJ1-1; D unresolved. The CDR3 extends over 12 amino acids. Germline CDR1 reads LNHDA; CDR2 reads SQIVND (reference sequence). Trimming removed 6 bases from V and 1 base from J, with 6 bases in between. The CDR3 bases are TGTGCCAGTAGAGAGGGGAACACTGAAGCTTTCTTT. It codes for CASREGNTEAFF.

The rearrangement joins TRBV18 to TRBJ2-3; 7 positions agree with TRBD1. CDR3 length: 15 amino acids. Germline CDR1 and CDR2: KGHSH and LQKENI. With 3 bases clipped from V and 1 base from J, the junction kept 4 bases outside the gene matches. CDR3: CASSPWTGRTDTQYF. CDR3 DNA sequence: TGTGCCAGCTCACCGTGGACAGGCCGCACAGATACGCAGTATTTT.

This chain joins TRBV6-1 and TRBJ2-1, with 7 bases identical to TRBD1. The CDR3 runs 13 residues. Trimming removed 3 bases from V and 9 bases from J; junction bases left unmatched: 5. CDR1 and CDR2 (germline): MNHNS, SASEGT. The CDR3 here is CASSDPQGSEQFF. CDR3 nucleotides: TGTGCCAGCAGTGACCCACAGGGGTCTGAGCAGTTCTTC.

This chain links TRBV10-3 with TRBJ2-5; 7 bases fit TRBD1. Trimming took 0 bases from V and 0 from J; bases not matched to a gene: 4. Germline V lookup: CDR1 ENHRY, CDR2 SYGVKD. This CDR3 comprises 16 residues. The DNA of the CDR3 is TGTGCCATCAGTGAGTCGCACAGGGGAAACCAAGAGACCCAGTACTTC. Its protein product is CAISESHRGNQETQYF.

The chain has TRBV11-2 and TRBJ2-3, with D maybe TRBD2 (5 bases). The CDR3 extends over 12 amino acids. Germline CDR1 is SGHAT and CDR2 is FQNNGV. Trimming cost V 7 bases and J 3 bases, with 8 bases left between them. The CDR3 bases are TGTGCCAGCAATCCGGGGACAGATACGCAGTATTTT. This sequence encodes CASNPGTDTQYF.

The chain combines TRBV9 with TRBJ2-3, with 13 bases matching TRBD2. Trimming cost V 4 bases and J 1 base; bases outside gene matches: 3. The CDR3 sequence is 16 residues long. Looked up from germline, CDR1 is SGDLS and CDR2 is YYNGEE. Written as DNA, the CDR3 is TGTGCCAGCAGCTCACTAGCGGGGGGGGGCACAGATACGCAGTATTTT. This encodes CASSSLAGGGTDTQYF. Using reference TRBV9 and TRBJ2-3 for the parts outside the CDR3, the full variable domain is DSGVTQTPKHLITATGQRVTLRCSPRSGDLSVYWYQQSLDQGLQFLIQYYNGEERAKGNILERFSAQQFPDLHSELNLSSLELGDSALYFCASSSLAGGGTDTQYFGPGTRLTVL.

The CDR3 DNA reads as TGCGCCACAAAAGCACAGCCCAGGAACACTGAAGCTTTCTTT. The encoded protein is CATKAQPRNTEAFF. This chain links TRBV4-1 with TRBJ1-1; no clear D gene. Germline CDR1 is MGHRA and CDR2 is YSYEKL. V shed 10 bases and J shed 1 base, with 16 bases lying between them. The CDR3 consists of 14 residues.

The V call is TRBV10-3, the J call TRBJ1-6; D might be TRBD1 (6 bases). Germline V gene sequence: CDR1 ENHRY, CDR2 SYGVKD. The CDR3 loop spans 18 amino acids. V was clipped by 6 bases and J by 0 bases, with 18 bases between them. The CDR3 loop is CAIRPHRERNSYNSPLHF. The CDR3 nucleotides read TGTGCCATCAGACCCCACAGGGAGAGGAACTCCTATAATTCACCCCTCCACTTT.

The V and J genes are TRBV5-6 and TRBJ2-3; TRBD2 is a possible D gene (7 bases). Germline V gene sequence: CDR1 SGHDT, CDR2 YYEEEE. The CDR3 has 14 residues. V was cut by 2 bases and J by 4 bases, with 11 bases left in between. The CDR3 DNA is TGTGCCAGCAGCTTTGGGGGGGCTGCAGATACGCAGTATTTT. Amino acid sequence: CASSFGGAADTQYF.

The rearrangement uses TRBV6-1 and TRBJ2-3, with TRBD2 identical over 13 bases. Unmatched junction bases numbered 5, after V lost 1 base and J lost 1 base. CDR1 MNHNS and CDR2 SASEGT come from the germline V gene. CDR3 size: 18 residues. Here the CDR3 reads CASSEVLAGGSGTDTQYF. CDR3 bases: TGTGCCAGCAGTGAAGTACTAGCGGGGGGGAGTGGCACAGATACGCAGTATTTT.

In this sample, this clone turned up a few times. The chain is built from TRBV19 and TRBJ2-4; tentatively, D is TRBD1 (5 bases). CDR3 length: 15 amino acids. Trimming cost V 3 bases and J 2 bases, with 11 bases left between them. Germline CDR1 and CDR2: LNHDA and SQIVND (reference sequence). CDR3 DNA sequence: TGTGCCAGTAGTATCAGGCAGGGAACCAAAAACATTCAGTACTTC. Amino acid sequence: CASSIRQGTKNIQYF. Combining the CDR3 with reference TRBV19 and TRBJ2-4 gives the whole variable domain DGGITQSPKYLFRKEGQNVTLSCEQNLNHDAMYWYRQDPGQGLRLIYYSQIVNDFQKGDIAEGYSVSREKKESFPLTVTSAQKNPTAFYLCASSIRQGTKNIQYFGAGTRLSVL.

The chain joins TRBV20-1 to TRBJ2-7; TRBD2 is a possible D gene (5 bases). Germline V gene sequence: CDR1 DFQATT, CDR2 SNEGSKA (reference sequence). This CDR3 comprises 10 residues. Between the trimmed V and J ends, which lost 7 bases and 3 bases, there was a span of 7 bases. The CDR3 loop is CSVGDYEQYF. DNA of the CDR3: TGCAGTGTCGGGGACTACGAGCAGTACTTC.

The CDR3 region has the DNA TGTGCCAGCAGCAGCCGGACAGGGGACTCCTACGAGCAGTACTTC. This sequence encodes CASSSRTGDSYEQYF. This chain joins TRBV7-9 and TRBJ2-7, with 9 bases fitting TRBD1. Germline V gene sequence: CDR1 SEHNR, CDR2 FQNEAQ (reference sequence). With 5 bases clipped from V and 0 bases from J, the junction kept 5 bases outside the gene matches. CDR3 length: 15 residues.

About this clone itself: Additional DNA sequences in this sample encode the identical CDR3. The J gene is TRBJ1-1, the V gene TRBV6-5; a weak D match, TRBD1 (6 bases). V was cut by 0 bases and J by 0 bases, with 8 bases left in between. The CDR3 spans 15 residues. Germline loops: CDR1 MNHEY, CDR2 SVGAGI. The CDR3, as DNA: TGTGCCAGCAGTTACTCGAAGGGGGTGAACACTGAAGCTTTCTTT. Its protein product is CASSYSKGVNTEAFF.

This sequence joins TRBV18 and TRBJ1-3; 9 nucleotides agree with TRBD1. This CDR3 is built from 13 residues. From germline, CDR1 is KGHSH and CDR2 LQKENI. V was pared by 3 bases and J by 10 bases, with 4 bases of the junction left unmatched. CDR3 residues: CASSPDRGSTIYF. The CDR3 region has the DNA TGTGCCAGCTCACCGGACAGGGGTAGTACCATATATTTT.

This clone occurred once. The genes are TRBV6-5 and TRBJ1-1; no clear D gene. Germline-derived CDR1 and CDR2 are MNHEY and SVGAGI. The V end lost 2 bases, the J end lost 8 bases, and 12 bases lay between the germline ends. The CDR3 sequence is 13 residues long. This chain's CDR3 is CASSYEGRREAFF. The CDR3 DNA reads as TGTGCCAGCAGTTACGAGGGCAGAAGGGAAGCTTTCTTT.